What follows are 19 T cell receptor beta chains derived from one specimen sequenced in a study of Graves' ophthalmopathy and Graves' hyperthyroidism. RNA transcripts were the template, and TCR beta CDR3 regions were amplified from them. Second-round multiplex PCR came after first-round RT-PCR with HTBI primers. TCRdb recomputed calls from the multiplex PCR reads with MiXCR, one row per CDR3 protein. Among 1 million to 1.3 million distinct CDR3 sequences listed, around a third were seen once. Sequenced material: peripheral blood or thyroid tissue (not recorded which). The source of these receptors is an adult man with Graves' hyperthyroidism.

This clonotype was observed at least ten times. The chain combines TRBV29-1 with TRBJ1-3; D is unclear. Germline-derived CDR1 and CDR2 are SQVTM and ANQGSEA. CDR3 length equals 11 residues. Deletions cut 7 bases from V and 0 bases from J, with 4 bases between. The CDR3 loop reads CSGGSGNTIYF. DNA for the CDR3: TGCAGCGGGGGCTCTGGAAACACCATATATTTT.

This clonotype was recorded many times. The rearrangement links TRBV7-2 to TRBJ1-5; tentative D call: TRBD1 (6 bases). Germline V lookup: CDR1 SGHTA, CDR2 FQGNSA. Trimming cost V 4 bases and J 0 bases, with 13 bases left between them. The CDR3 has 16 residues. The CDR3 sequence is CASSSGTKYSNQPQHF. The CDR3 bases are TGTGCCAGCAGCTCCGGGACAAAATATAGCAATCAGCCCCAGCATTTT.

This clonotype was counted only a few times. The genes are TRBV7-8 and TRBJ2-5; 7 positions match TRBD2. The CDR3 consists of 15 residues. The junction had 9 bases not matched to a gene; V was cut back by 3 bases and J by 5 bases. Germline assignment: CDR1 SGHVS and CDR2 FQNEAQ. The CDR3 bases are TGTGCCAGCAGCTTTGGGAGGGGCCCGGGGGAGACCCAGTACTTC. It yields the protein CASSFGRGPGETQYF.

This clonotype came up once. CDR3 sequence: CASSSRPTGRGFAEAFF. The CDR3 DNA sequence: TGTGCCAGTAGCAGCCGGCCAACAGGGAGGGGGTTCGCTGAAGCTTTCTTT. V gene TRBV19 combines with J gene TRBJ1-1; tentative D call: TRBD1 (6 bases). The CDR3 loop spans 17 amino acids. V lost 6 bases and J lost 6, with 26 bases in between. Germline V gene lookup returns CDR1 LNHDA and CDR2 SQIVND (reference sequence).

This chain uses TRBV7-9 with TRBJ2-3; D might be TRBD2 (5 bases). There are 15 residues in the CDR3. Germline lookup yields CDR1 SEHNR and CDR2 FQNEAQ (reference sequence). V shed 5 bases and J shed 6 bases, with 18 bases lying between them. The CDR3 region is CASSQPTSGVDTQYF. In DNA, the CDR3 is TGTGCCAGCAGCCAGCCAACTAGTGGTGTGGATACGCAGTATTTT.

The chain recombines TRBV5-1 with TRBJ1-2; possibly TRBD1 for D (5 bases). Germline CDR1 SGHRS, CDR2 YFSETQ. The CDR3 sequence is 18 residues long. V lost 3 bases and J lost 5, with 26 bases in between. CDR3 loop: CASSWSGGGARSAYGYTF. CDR3 sequence (DNA): TGCGCCAGCAGCTGGAGTGGGGGAGGGGCCAGGTCCGCTTATGGCTACACCTTC.

V usage is TRBV12-3 or TRBV12-4 and J usage is TRBJ1-5, with a tentative D call TRBD1 (6 bases). Trimming cost V 3 bases and J 6 bases, with 18 bases left between them. The CDR3 spans 16 residues. The CDR3 loop reads CASSFGGAVSGQPQHF. CDR3 bases: TGTGCCAGCAGTTTTGGGGGGGCAGTATCGGGTCAGCCCCAGCATTTT.

The table lists this clonotype with a count of one. This sequence may be a read error, since a much larger clone differs from it by one base. The CDR3 bases are TGTGCCAGCAGTAATCAGGGGGCGATAGCCGAAAAACTGTTTTTT. Protein sequence: CASSNQGAIAEKLFF. The rearrangement links TRBV12-3 or TRBV12-4 to TRBJ1-4, with TRBD1 matching over 8 bases. V lost 5 bases to trimming and J lost 8 bases; unmatched junction nucleotides: 10. The CDR3 spans 15 residues.

As regards this clonotype: A much larger clone sits a single nucleotide away, making a read error possible. V gene TRBV7-9 combines with J gene TRBJ2-5, with D hard to call. This CDR3 spans 13 amino acids. Germline V gives CDR1 SEHNR, CDR2 FQNEAQ (reference sequence). The CDR3 sequence: CASNLQSRQTQYF. The DNA of the CDR3 is TGTGCCAGCAACTTACAGTCCCGTCAGACCCAGTACTTC.

This chain connects TRBV9 to TRBJ2-7; no definite D call. Trimming shortened V by 7 bases and J by 0 bases, and 14 bases separated the two germline ends. Germline lookup yields CDR1 SGDLS and CDR2 YYNGEE. This CDR3 contains 14 residues. CDR3 DNA sequence: TGTGCCAGCGGCTTGGTGCGGTACTCCTACGAGCAGTACTTC. It codes for CASGLVRYSYEQYF.

The V call is TRBV15, the J call TRBJ1-6; D gene unclear. Per the germline V gene, CDR1 is LNHNV and CDR2 is YYDKDF (reference sequence). The CDR3 has 12 residues. V dropped 3 bases and J dropped 14 bases, with 11 bases sitting between them. The CDR3 is CATSRDGEALHF. CDR3 sequence (DNA): TGTGCCACCAGCAGGGACGGAGAGGCCCTCCACTTT. The whole variable domain, remainder taken from reference TRBV15 and TRBJ1-6, is DAMVIQNPRYQVTQFGKPVTLSCSQTLNHNVMYWYQQKSSQAPKLLFHYYDKDFNNEADTPDNFQSRRPNTSFCFLDIRSPGLGDTAMYLCATSRDGEALHFGNGTRLTVT.

This clonotype was detected a few times. The genes are TRBV29-1 and TRBJ2-7, with D perhaps matching TRBD1 or TRBD2 (5 bases each). Germline CDR1 SQVTM, CDR2 ANQGSEA. The CDR3 has 14 amino acids. Trimming left V 6 bases short and J 5 bases short, with 20 bases between. For the CDR3, the DNA is TGCAGCGTGAGAGACTCTTCGAGGGGCCACGAGCAGTACTTC. As protein: CSVRDSSRGHEQYF.

This clonotype came up many times. The chain carries TRBV29-1 and TRBJ1-4; D possibly corresponds to TRBD1 (6 bases). Germline CDR1 SQVTM, CDR2 ANQGSEA. This CDR3 has 14 residues. V dropped 5 bases and J dropped 5 bases, with 15 bases sitting between them. The CDR3 DNA sequence: TGCAGCGTTCGTGGAGCAGGGACAAATGAAAAACTGTTTTTT. As protein: CSVRGAGTNEKLFF. The complete variable domain, with remaining parts taken from reference TRBV29-1 and TRBJ1-4, reads SAVISQKPSRDICQRGTSLTIQCQVDSQVTMMFWYRQQPGQSLTLIATANQGSEATYESGFVIDKFPISRPNLTFSTLTVSNMSPEDSSIYLCSVRGAGTNEKLFFGSGTQLSVL.

This clonotype has just a few counts. The chain uses TRBV5-5 and TRBJ1-4, with TRBD1 matching 9 bases. The V gene end was trimmed by 4 bases and the J gene end by 14 bases; junction bases not matched to a gene: 9. CDR1 is SGHKS, CDR2 YYEKEE, per germline (reference sequence). CDR3 size: 13 residues. This CDR3 is CASSKLDRGYLFF. The CDR3 nucleotides are TGTGCCAGCAGCAAATTGGACAGGGGATATCTGTTTTTT. The full variable domain, rest sourced from reference TRBV5-5 and TRBJ1-4, is DAGVTQSPTHLIKTRGQQVTLRCSPISGHKSVSWYQQVLGQGPQFIFQYYEKEERGRGNFPDRFSARQFPNYSSELNVNALLLGDSALYLCASSKLDRGYLFFGSGTQLSVL.

This clonotype was seen ten or more times. The chain carries TRBV29-1 and TRBJ1-3, with a possible D match to TRBD1 (6 bases). The CDR3 is 13 amino acids. V shed 4 bases and J shed 4 bases, with 11 bases lying between them. The germline V gene has CDR1 SQVTM and CDR2 ANQGSEA. CDR3 DNA: TGCAGCGTTGTCGGGGGCAGGGGAAACACCATATATTTT. Its protein is CSVVGGRGNTIYF.

As concerns this clonotype: Given a much more abundant clone one base away, this may be a read error. V usage is TRBV10-2 and J usage is TRBJ1-6; no firm D call. There are 12 residues in the CDR3. Germline CDR1 WSHSY, CDR2 SAAADI. CDR3 residues: CASSYLLGPLHF. The CDR3 coding sequence is TGTGCCAGCAGTTACCTATTGGGCCCCCTCCACTTT.

Concerning this clonotype itself: An end of the junction does not agree with germline; a read error may underlie this. The gene calls are TRBV10-2 and TRBJ1-1, with 10 bases matching TRBD1. Germline CDR1 is WSHSY and CDR2 is SAAADI. This CDR3 region has 14 residues. CDR3 nucleotide sequence: TGTGCCAGCACCATGGGACAGGGGATCACTGAAGCTTTCTTT. This translates into CASTMGQGITEAFF.

CDR3 sequence (DNA): TGTGCCACCAGCAGCGATACGGCGGGGGAAGCTTTCTTT. Protein: CATSSDTAGEAFF. The V call is TRBV15, the J call TRBJ1-1; no firm D call. This CDR3 contains 13 residues. With 3 bases removed from V and 8 bases from J, the gap between germline ends came to 13 bases. CDR1 and CDR2 from the germline V gene are LNHNV and YYDKDF (reference sequence).

This clonotype occurred many times. This rearrangement joins TRBV7-8 to TRBJ1-1; D gene unclear. Trimming cost V 0 bases and J 2 bases, with 10 bases left between them. Per germline, CDR1 SGHVS and CDR2 FQNEAQ. The CDR3 covers 15 residues. CDR3: CASSLAPDGNTEAFF. The DNA of the CDR3 is TGTGCCAGCAGCTTAGCACCGGACGGCAACACTGAAGCTTTCTTT.